This entry features one TCR beta chain sequence. Its antigen is undetermined. This sample was taken from a study of CD8+CD57+ T cells in acquired aplastic anemia. Study-level background: Yields of DNA that came from sorted CD4+ and CD8+ cells averaged approximately 3.5 ug. General study results and limits: Patients and controls had CD8+ Simpson's diversity values that were not significantly distinct. Patients and controls shared 25 to 30 CD8+ CDR3 sequences, highly expressed in patients.

Researchers used genomic DNA as the template to profile TCR beta VDJ and CDR3. TCRdb passed the reads through MiXCR, listing each CDR3 protein once. The profile shows 150,000 or so distinct CDR3 sequences, 40% to 50% of them singletons. An expansion of CD8+CD57+ cells by flow cytometry had been shown in patients chosen for sequencing. The CDR3 spans 14 residues. With 2 bases clipped from V and 2 bases from J, the junction kept 2 bases outside the gene matches. CDR1 and CDR2 (germline): MNHEY, SVGAGI. The V and J genes are TRBV6-5 and TRBJ2-7; 8 bases agree with TRBD2. The source of this sequence is a human donor with aplastic anemia. Sequencing was carried out using sorted CD4+, CD8+, or CD8+CD57+ T cells (not recorded which) from PBMCs. The CDR3 is CASSYTSGAYEQYF. The CDR3 region has the DNA TGTGCCAGCAGTTACACTAGCGGTGCCTACGAGCAGTACTTC.